These 9 T cell receptor beta chains were all obtained from the same sample, sequenced in a study of PD-L1 blockade in urothelial cancer. Time point meaning: pretreatment peripheral blood. TCRdb's copy holds only in-frame clones and misses some; the assay was immunoSEQ multiplex PCR. Of 35,000 to 40,000 clones listed, around four fifths are singletons. Specimen: PBMCs, collected around atezolizumab (anti-PD-L1) treatment. Source of these receptors: a man older than 75 with urothelial cancer.

The chain links TRBV4-2 to TRBJ1-3; no definite D call. The CDR3 is 20 residues long. Germline CDR1 reads LGHNA; CDR2 reads YNFKEQ. With 0 bases removed from V and 0 bases from J, the gap between germline ends came to 21 bases. CDR3 nucleotides: TGTGCCAGCAGCCAAGATATTGTGAGGCCCAGAACCTACTCTGGAAACACCATATATTTT. Its translation is CASSQDIVRPRTYSGNTIYF.

This sequence joins TRBV27 and TRBJ2-7, with 9 bases that match TRBD2. The CDR3 consists of 16 residues. Trimming at V came to 4 bases and at J to 3 bases, leaving 10 bases not matched to a gene. Looked up from germline, CDR1 is MNHEY and CDR2 is SMNVEV (reference sequence). This CDR3 reads CASSSSGTSTDYEQYF. The CDR3 nucleotides read TGTGCCAGCAGTTCCTCCGGGACTAGCACCGACTACGAGCAGTACTTC.

This sequence joins TRBV18 and TRBJ2-7; 9 bases map to TRBD2. Unmatched junction bases numbered 15, after V lost 2 bases and J lost 7 bases. Germline CDR1 and CDR2: KGHSH and LQKENI. The CDR3 is 17 amino acids. The CDR3 reads CASSPYLQDAAGGEQYF. The CDR3 DNA is TGTGCCAGCTCACCATATCTGCAAGACGCTGCGGGAGGGGAGCAGTACTTC.

The rearrangement uses TRBV5-4 and TRBJ2-5; possible D gene TRBD2, 6 bases. The germline V gene has CDR1 SGHNT and CDR2 YYREEE (reference sequence). Trimming took 2 bases from V and 1 from J, leaving 9 bases between them. The CDR3 covers 14 residues. The CDR3 DNA is TGTGCCAGCAGCTTTGGGGGGAGCCAAGAGACCCAGTACTTC. This codes for CASSFGGSQETQYF.

This chain links TRBV11-2 with TRBJ2-1; 10 nucleotides align to TRBD2. The length of the CDR3 is 14 residues. V lost 1 base to trimming and J lost 9 bases; unmatched junction nucleotides: 3. The germline gives CDR1 SGHAT, CDR2 FQNNGV. CDR3 DNA: TGTGCCAGCAGCTTAGTCCTAGCGGGAGCTGAGCAGTTCTTC. Protein: CASSLVLAGAEQFF.

The chain recombines TRBV28 with TRBJ2-3, with D perhaps matching TRBD2 (6 bases). V lost 4 bases and J lost 6, with 14 bases in between. Looked up from germline, CDR1 is MDHEN and CDR2 is SYDVKM. This CDR3 has 14 residues. The CDR3: CASSSRRLGDTQYF. As DNA, the CDR3 is TGTGCCAGCAGTTCCCGCCGACTAGGGGATACGCAGTATTTT.

This clone appeared a single time. The chain couples TRBV11-2 to TRBJ2-5, with D uncertain. Germline V gives CDR1 SGHAT, CDR2 FQNNGV. The CDR3 is 11 amino acids. With 5 bases removed from V and 4 bases from J, the gap between germline ends came to 5 bases. In DNA, the CDR3 is TGTGCCAGCAGCCCCGGAGAGACCCAGTACTTC. It specifies CASSPGETQYF.

This clone is medium-sized by share. The chain carries TRBV6-6 and TRBJ2-5, with a weak D call TRBD2 (6 bases). The CDR3 consists of 15 residues. Germline lookup yields CDR1 MNHNY and CDR2 SVGAGI (reference sequence). V lost 6 bases and J 1 base, leaving 15 bases between the germline ends. The DNA of the CDR3 is TGTGCCAGCAGCCAAACGGGCGGGGCCCAAGAGACCCAGTACTTC. Its translation is CASSQTGGAQETQYF.

V is TRBV29-1 and J is TRBJ2-1; perhaps TRBD2 as D (6 bases). There are 14 residues in the CDR3. Trimming took 6 bases from V and 2 from J, leaving 14 bases between them. Looked up from germline, CDR1 is SQVTM and CDR2 is ANQGSEA. The CDR3 spells CSVKGRGTYNEQFF. In DNA form, the CDR3 reads TGCAGCGTCAAAGGGCGGGGAACCTACAATGAGCAGTTCTTC.